One sample yielded the 30 T cell receptor beta chains listed below, sequenced in a study of early stage breast cancer tumors. The method was immunoSEQ multiplex PCR; TCRdb's version includes in-frame clones alone and lacks a portion of them. In the table there are about 69,000 clones, less than 90% of which are singletons. Sequencing was performed on blood. These receptors all stem from a person aged 35-49 years with breast cancer.

This rearrangement joins TRBV2 to TRBJ1-1, with 7 bases matching TRBD1. Germline assignment: CDR1 SNHLY and CDR2 FYNNEI. The ends lost 6 bases at V and 2 bases at J; junction bases unmatched: 6. The CDR3 loop spans 14 amino acids. The CDR3 reads CASSETGINTEAFF. CDR3 DNA sequence: TGTGCCAGCAGCGAGACAGGGATTAACACTGAAGCTTTCTTT.

This clone was seen only a few times. The chain recombines TRBV10-3 with TRBJ2-7, with 9 positions matching TRBD1. Germline assignment: CDR1 ENHRY and CDR2 SYGVKD. V lost 4 bases to trimming and J lost 7 bases; unmatched junction nucleotides: 11. The CDR3 contains 15 residues. The CDR3 sequence is CAISAQGQGLREQYF. The CDR3 nucleotides are TGTGCCATCAGTGCCCAAGGACAGGGGTTAAGAGAGCAGTACTTC.

This clone was observed a single time. The V and J genes are TRBV7-3 and TRBJ2-2; 10 bases match TRBD1. Germline V gives CDR1 SGHTA, CDR2 FQGTGA. The V gene end was trimmed by 0 bases and the J gene end by 6 bases; junction bases not matched to a gene: 10. The CDR3 covers 18 residues. CDR3 sequence reads: CASSLTASGQGGAGELFF. In DNA form, the CDR3 reads TGTGCCAGCAGCTTAACGGCGTCCGGACAGGGGGGTGCCGGGGAGCTGTTTTTT.

This clone showed up just a few times. This rearrangement joins TRBV19 to TRBJ2-7, with TRBD1 identical over 7 bases. Trimming took 8 bases from V and 2 from J; bases not matched to a gene: 3. The V gene's germline CDR1 is LNHDA and CDR2 SQIVND (reference sequence). This CDR3 region has 12 residues. CDR3 sequence: CASGDRTYEQYF. The CDR3 nucleotides are TGTGCCAGTGGGGACAGAACCTACGAGCAGTACTTC.

The rearrangement links TRBV18 to TRBJ2-7; 8 bases are a match to TRBD1. The length of the CDR3 is 16 residues. The V and J ends lost 4 bases and 6 bases, in that order; junction bases with no gene match: 14. In germline, CDR1 is KGHSH, CDR2 LQKENI. The CDR3 loop is CASSHALGTGGSEQYF. The CDR3 coding sequence is TGTGCCAGCTCACACGCCCTTGGGACAGGTGGGAGCGAGCAGTACTTC.

The rearrangement links TRBV18 to TRBJ1-3; D is ambiguous. CDR3 length equals 17 residues. Germline V gene lookup returns CDR1 KGHSH and CDR2 LQKENI. V was clipped by 3 bases and J by 2 bases, with 17 bases between them. CDR3 in DNA: TGTGCCAGCTCACCTCAACAGCTGGGATCCGCTGGAAACACCATATATTTT. Residues: CASSPQQLGSAGNTIYF.

The chain is built from TRBV5-4 and TRBJ2-3, with D unresolved. The V gene lost 0 bases and the J gene lost 2 bases, with 10 bases spanning the gap. The CDR3 is 15 amino acids. In germline, CDR1 is SGHNT, CDR2 YYREEE (reference sequence). This CDR3 reads CASSLGGMVTDTQYF. Written as DNA, the CDR3 is TGTGCCAGCAGCTTGGGTGGGATGGTCACAGATACGCAGTATTTT.

V and J are TRBV2 and TRBJ2-7; possibly TRBD2 for D (6 bases). V lost 8 bases and J lost 4, with 18 bases in between. The CDR3 sequence is 14 residues long. Looked up from germline, CDR1 is SNHLY and CDR2 is FYNNEI. The CDR3 sequence is CASGSSGGPYEQYF. The CDR3 region has the DNA TGTGCCAGCGGGTCCTCAGGAGGGCCTTACGAGCAGTACTTC.

This clone is a singleton in its sample. The V and J genes are TRBV27 and TRBJ2-7; TRBD2 is a possible D gene (5 bases). This CDR3 is built from 13 residues. Germline V gives CDR1 MNHEY, CDR2 SMNVEV (reference sequence). Trimming pared 5 bases from V and 6 bases from J, leaving 14 bases between. This CDR3 reads CASSLRAEGEQYF. In nucleotides, the CDR3 is TGTGCCAGCAGTCTTCGGGCTGAGGGCGAGCAGTACTTC.

The chain carries TRBV28 and TRBJ1-1; D gene ambiguous. Germline-derived CDR1 and CDR2 are MDHEN and SYDVKM. V was cut by 3 bases and J by 2 bases, with 7 bases left in between. The CDR3 totals 13 residues. The CDR3 DNA follows: TGTGCCAGCAGTTTGTCGGGTAACACTGAAGCTTTCTTT. The encoded protein is CASSLSGNTEAFF.

The J gene is TRBJ1-3, the V gene TRBV6-6; D gene unclear. The length of the CDR3 is 13 residues. The germline CDR1 and CDR2 sequences are MNHNY and SVGAGI (reference sequence). V lost 2 bases to trimming and J lost 0 bases, with 2 bases between them. CDR3 loop: CASSYDSGNTIYF. The DNA for the CDR3 is TGTGCCAGCAGTTACGACTCTGGAAACACCATATATTTT.

The chain employs TRBV25-1 and TRBJ1-4; the D gene is possibly TRBD1 (5 bases). The CDR3 totals 14 residues. With 1 base removed from V and 10 bases from J, the gap between germline ends came to 13 bases. Germline-derived CDR1 and CDR2 are MGHDK and SYGVNS. CDR3 sequence reads: CASSEWGGDGKLFF. The CDR3 DNA follows: TGTGCCAGCAGTGAATGGGGAGGGGATGGAAAACTGTTTTTT.

The chain joins TRBV28 to TRBJ2-7, with 8 positions matching TRBD1. The V segment lost 7 bases and the J segment 2 bases; nucleotides outside the gene matches: 4. The CDR3 loop spans 13 amino acids. Germline V CDR1 and CDR2: MDHEN, SYDVKM. The CDR3 DNA sequence: TGTGCCAGCAATTTGGACAGGGCCTACGAGCAGTACTTC. Its protein is CASNLDRAYEQYF.

This clone was detected a few times. The CDR3 region has the DNA TGTGCTAGTGGTTTAGGACAGGTTAGCAATCAGCCCCAGCATTTT. Translating gives CASGLGQVSNQPQHF. The chain combines TRBV12-5 with TRBJ1-5; 7 bases match TRBD1. The CDR3 sequence is 15 residues long. The germline V gene has CDR1 LGHNT and CDR2 FRNRAP. With V trimmed by 3 bases and J by 0 bases, 2 bases remained unmatched.

This sequence joins TRBV6-5 and TRBJ2-3; D may be TRBD2 (6 bases). From germline, CDR1 is MNHEY and CDR2 SVGAGI. Trimming took 9 bases from V and 2 from J, leaving 18 bases between them. The CDR3 is 15 residues long. The CDR3 DNA follows: TGTGCCAGATGCGATACCGGGACTTACACAGATACGCAGTATTTT. Protein: CARCDTGTYTDTQYF.

This chain joins TRBV18 and TRBJ1-5, with D possibly being TRBD1 (6 bases). Trimming removed 3 bases from V and 1 base from J, with 10 bases in between. CDR1 and CDR2 from the germline V gene are KGHSH and LQKENI. The CDR3 is made up of 15 amino acids. The CDR3 nucleotides are TGTGCCAGCTCACCCCAGGGGTCGAGCAATCAGCCCCAGCATTTT. Translated, it gives CASSPQGSSNQPQHF.

The chain combines TRBV14 with TRBJ2-2; 9 bases are a match to TRBD1. Trimming cost V 2 bases and J 1 base; bases outside gene matches: 5. Germline assignment: CDR1 SGHDN and CDR2 FVKESK. This CDR3 contains 17 residues. Written as DNA, the CDR3 is TGTGCCAGCAGCCAAATTTGGGGACAGGGGAACACCGGGGAGCTGTTTTTT. Protein product: CASSQIWGQGNTGELFF.

The chain employs TRBV19 and TRBJ2-1; D tentatively fits TRBD1 or TRBD2 (5 bases each). CDR1 and CDR2 from the germline V gene are LNHDA and SQIVND (reference sequence). Trimming cost V 5 bases and J 16 bases, with 21 bases left between them. The CDR3 runs 13 residues. For the CDR3, the DNA is TGTGCCAGTAGTCCCCAAGGAAGGGACCGAAGATTCTTC. Its protein product is CASSPQGRDRRFF.

V is TRBV7-3 and J is TRBJ2-7; a possible D gene is TRBD1 (7 bases). CDR1 SGHTA and CDR2 FQGTGA come from the germline V gene. Trimming cost V 2 bases and J 5 bases, with 13 bases left between them. The CDR3 spans 14 residues. The CDR3 nucleotides read TGTGCCAGCAGCTTAGGAGGGGGCCCACACGAGCAGTACTTC. Protein product: CASSLGGGPHEQYF.

V and J are TRBV4-1 and TRBJ1-2; maybe TRBD1 (5 bases). This CDR3 spans 15 amino acids. Trimming shortened V by 1 base and J by 4 bases, and 13 bases separated the two germline ends. Germline CDR1 reads MGHRA; CDR2 reads YSYEKL. The DNA for the CDR3 is TGCGCCAGCAGCCAAGCCTCAGGGTCTGGCTATGGCTACACCTTC. This encodes CASSQASGSGYGYTF.

This chain connects TRBV7-3 to TRBJ1-4; D remains unclear. Per germline, CDR1 SGHTA and CDR2 FQGTGA. CDR3 length: 13 amino acids. The V gene lost 5 bases and the J gene lost 3 bases, with 7 bases spanning the gap. The DNA for the CDR3 is TGTGCCAGCAGCCCTAGACCTAATGAAAAACTGTTTTTT. Amino acid sequence: CASSPRPNEKLFF.

The rearrangement joins TRBV7-9 to TRBJ2-3; D possibly matches TRBD1 or TRBD2 (5 bases each). The CDR3 covers 15 residues. CDR1 SEHNR and CDR2 FQNEAQ come from the germline V gene (reference sequence). Trimming removed 3 bases at V and 0 bases at J, with 10 bases between. CDR3 residues: CASSFGATSTDTQYF. The DNA for the CDR3 is TGTGCCAGCAGCTTCGGGGCGACTAGCACAGATACGCAGTATTTT.

This sequence joins TRBV28 and TRBJ2-7; perhaps D is TRBD1 or TRBD2 (5 bases each). The V end lost 7 bases, the J end lost 3 bases, and 16 bases lay between the germline ends. Germline CDR1 is MDHEN and CDR2 is SYDVKM. There are 14 residues in the CDR3. In DNA form, the CDR3 reads TGTGCCAGCACCACGCCGGGACGCCTCTACGAGCAGTACTTC. This sequence encodes CASTTPGRLYEQYF. Full variable domain (missing parts from reference TRBV28 and TRBJ2-7): DVKVTQSSRYLVKRTGEKVFLECVQDMDHENMFWYRQDPGLGLRLIYFSYDVKMKEKGDIPEGYSVSREKKERFSLILESASTNQTSMYLCASTTPGRLYEQYFGPGTRLTVT.

The chain joins TRBV28 to TRBJ1-2, with D unclear. The V end was cut by 2 bases, the J end by 4 bases, with 14 bases between. Germline V gene lookup returns CDR1 MDHEN and CDR2 SYDVKM. The CDR3 runs to 15 residues. The CDR3 coding sequence is TGTGCCAGCAGTTTAAGACGAGAAGGACCCTATGGCTACACCTTC. Translated: CASSLRREGPYGYTF.

The chain joins TRBV28 to TRBJ1-5; TRBD1 might be the D (5 bases). Trimming shortened V by 8 bases and J by 1 base, and 15 bases separated the two germline ends. Looked up from germline, CDR1 is MDHEN and CDR2 is SYDVKM. The length of the CDR3 is 15 residues. The CDR3 spells CASDPQAQSNQPQHF. The CDR3 region has the DNA TGTGCCAGCGACCCACAGGCCCAAAGCAATCAGCCCCAGCATTTT.

The chain is built from TRBV14 and TRBJ1-1; perhaps TRBD1 as D (5 bases). V was shortened by 3 bases and J by 3 bases, with 11 bases between the two germline ends. CDR3 length: 14 residues. The V gene's germline CDR1 is SGHDN and CDR2 FVKESK. Here the CDR3 reads CASSQRTGDTEAFF. As DNA, the CDR3 is TGTGCCAGCAGCCAGAGAACAGGAGACACTGAAGCTTTCTTT.

V usage is TRBV28 and J usage is TRBJ1-5; unclear D gene. Germline CDR1 is MDHEN and CDR2 is SYDVKM. Trimming removed 3 bases from V and 1 base from J, with 4 bases in between. The CDR3 is made up of 13 amino acids. The CDR3 region is CASSFGSNQPQHF. CDR3 sequence (DNA): TGTGCCAGCAGTTTCGGGAGCAATCAGCCCCAGCATTTT.

This clone was found a few times. This chain joins TRBV30 and TRBJ2-1; D is tentatively TRBD1 or TRBD2 (6 bases each). Germline CDR1 is GTSNPN and CDR2 is SVGIG (reference sequence). CDR3 length equals 14 residues. V was trimmed by 3 bases and J by 8 bases, leaving 17 bases between them. The chain's CDR3 is CAWRQGQRVDEQFF. The CDR3 nucleotides are TGTGCCTGGAGACAGGGCCAGCGGGTTGATGAGCAGTTCTTC.

The CDR3 DNA follows: TGTGCCAGCTGGGACCCAGGAAAAGATGGCTACACCTTC. Protein product: CASWDPGKDGYTF. The genes are TRBV7-8 and TRBJ1-2; a possible D gene is TRBD1 (5 bases). Germline loops: CDR1 SGHVS, CDR2 FQNEAQ. Trimming removed 8 bases at V and 6 bases at J, with 16 bases between. The CDR3 is 13 residues long.

The chain recombines TRBV7-9 with TRBJ2-1, with 9 bases identical to TRBD1. V lost 6 bases, J lost 7 bases, and 13 bases stayed unmatched. CDR3 length: 16 residues. CDR1 SEHNR and CDR2 FQNEAQ come from the germline V gene (reference sequence). CDR3 nucleotides: TGTGCCAGCAGATCGACCGGGACAGGGTTTAGGAATGAGCAGTTCTTC. As protein: CASRSTGTGFRNEQFF.